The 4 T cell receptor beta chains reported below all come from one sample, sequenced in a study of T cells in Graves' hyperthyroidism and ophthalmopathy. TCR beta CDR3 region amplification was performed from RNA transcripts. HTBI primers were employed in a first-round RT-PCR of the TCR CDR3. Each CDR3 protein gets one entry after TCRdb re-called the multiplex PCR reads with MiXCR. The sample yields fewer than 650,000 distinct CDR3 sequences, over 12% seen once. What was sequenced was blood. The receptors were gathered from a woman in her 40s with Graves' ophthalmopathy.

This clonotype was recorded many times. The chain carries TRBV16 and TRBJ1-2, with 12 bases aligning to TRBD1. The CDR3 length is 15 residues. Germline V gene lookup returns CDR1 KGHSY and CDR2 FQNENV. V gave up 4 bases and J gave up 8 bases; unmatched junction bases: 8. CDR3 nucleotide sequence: TGTGCCAGCAGCCCCCAGGGACAGGGGGCTCCGGGCTACACCTTC. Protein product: CASSPQGQGAPGYTF.

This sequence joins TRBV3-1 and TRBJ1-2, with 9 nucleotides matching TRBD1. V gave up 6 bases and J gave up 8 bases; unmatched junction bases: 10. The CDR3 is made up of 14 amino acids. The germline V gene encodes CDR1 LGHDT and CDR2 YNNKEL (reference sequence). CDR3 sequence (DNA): TGTGCCAGCAGTAAAGGACAGGGGCTCGGGGGCTACACCTTC. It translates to CASSKGQGLGGYTF.

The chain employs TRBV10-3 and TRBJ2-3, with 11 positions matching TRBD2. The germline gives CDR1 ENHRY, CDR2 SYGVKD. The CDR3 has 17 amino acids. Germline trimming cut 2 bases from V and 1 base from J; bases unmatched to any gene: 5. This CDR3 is CAISEVAGGPGTDTQYF. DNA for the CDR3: TGTGCCATCAGTGAGGTAGCGGGAGGGCCCGGCACAGATACGCAGTATTTT.

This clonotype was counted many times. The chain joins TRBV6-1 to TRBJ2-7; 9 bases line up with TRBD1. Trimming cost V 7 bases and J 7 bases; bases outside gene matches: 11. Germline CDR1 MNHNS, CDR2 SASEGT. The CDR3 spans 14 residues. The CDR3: CASITGTGSYEQYF. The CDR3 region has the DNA TGTGCCAGCATCACCGGGACAGGGAGTTATGAGCAGTACTTC.